The 31 T cell receptor beta chains listed next were all sequenced from one sample in a study of T cells in Graves' hyperthyroidism and ophthalmopathy. Amplification yielded TCR beta CDR3 regions, with RNA transcripts as the source. RT-PCR in the first round (using the HTBI primer set) targeted the TCR CDR3. TCRdb re-called the multiplex PCR reads through MiXCR, storing one row per CDR3 protein. The sample holds over 700,000 distinct CDR3 sequences, roughly 20% seen once. Material: blood. The receptor source for this set is a woman aged 45 to 65 with Graves' hyperthyroidism that later progressed to Graves' ophthalmopathy.

This clonotype was seen only a few times. The chain carries TRBV5-5 and TRBJ2-7, with 8 bases fitting TRBD2. The germline gives CDR1 SGHKS, CDR2 YYEKEE (reference sequence). V lost 1 base, J lost 6 bases, and 6 bases stayed unmatched. This CDR3 has 14 residues. CDR3 DNA: TGTGCCAGCAGCTTGTCCGGGGGGGTTGGCGAGCAGTACTTC. It is translated as CASSLSGGVGEQYF. Full variable domain (rest looked up from reference TRBV5-5 and TRBJ2-7): DAGVTQSPTHLIKTRGQQVTLRCSPISGHKSVSWYQQVLGQGPQFIFQYYEKEERGRGNFPDRFSARQFPNYSSELNVNALLLGDSALYLCASSLSGGVGEQYFGPGTRLTVT.

This clonotype was detected a few times. The chain uses TRBV5-4 and TRBJ1-2; D not certain. The ends were cut back, 4 bases at V and 8 bases at J, with 12 bases in the middle. The CDR3 runs to 12 residues. Germline CDR1 SGHNT, CDR2 YYREEE (reference sequence). The CDR3 DNA sequence: TGTGCCAGCAGCCCGAGGACCGGAGGCTACACCTTC. As protein: CASSPRTGGYTF.

The table lists this clonotype with many counts. The chain employs TRBV12-3 or TRBV12-4 and TRBJ1-1; D not certain. The length of the CDR3 is 16 residues. Trimming took 4 bases from V and 2 from J, leaving 17 bases between them. The CDR3 nucleotides read TGTGCCAGCAGTTCCACCATCATGGGCAGCAACACTGAAGCTTTCTTT. It yields the protein CASSSTIMGSNTEAFF.

J is TRBJ2-6 and V is TRBV12-5; 9 bases align to TRBD1. V lost 3 bases to trimming and J lost 9 bases; unmatched junction nucleotides: 6. The CDR3 is made up of 15 amino acids. Germline V gives CDR1 LGHNT, CDR2 FRNRAP. CDR3 in DNA: TGTGCTAGTGGTTTTAGACAGGGGGGGATCAACGTCCTGACTTTC. It is translated as CASGFRQGGINVLTF.

The J gene is TRBJ1-5, the V gene TRBV6-5, with 7 bases that match TRBD1. J gave up 1 base and V 0 bases, and 9 bases lay outside the gene matches. Germline V CDR1 and CDR2: MNHEY, SVGAGI. CDR3 length: 18 amino acids. The CDR3 spells CASSYSRTGVQSNQPQHF. The CDR3 DNA follows: TGTGCCAGCAGTTACTCCCGGACAGGAGTACAGAGCAATCAGCCCCAGCATTTT.

This clonotype was seen many times. The chain uses TRBV3-1 and TRBJ2-1; D is unresolved. Trimming took 2 bases from V and 2 from J, leaving 16 bases between them. CDR1 is LGHDT and CDR2 is YNNKEL in the germline V gene (reference sequence). This CDR3 spans 17 amino acids. CDR3 protein: CASSQSQAAKAYNEQFF. The CDR3 DNA reads TGTGCCAGCAGCCAAAGTCAGGCGGCGAAGGCCTACAATGAGCAGTTCTTC.

The table lists this clonotype with many counts. The J gene is TRBJ1-1, the V gene TRBV7-8; D is unclear. The CDR3 extends over 12 amino acids. The germline CDR1 and CDR2 sequences are SGHVS and FQNEAQ. V lost 10 bases and J 7 bases, leaving 16 bases between the germline ends. CDR3 residues: CAIRQSADEAFF. Written as DNA, the CDR3 is TGTGCCATCCGCCAGTCGGCGGATGAAGCTTTCTTT.

The chain is built from TRBV6-1 and TRBJ1-1; a possible D gene is TRBD1 (6 bases). The CDR3 has 16 amino acids. Germline lookup yields CDR1 MNHNS and CDR2 SASEGT. V was trimmed by 0 bases and J by 4 bases, leaving 15 bases between them. The chain's CDR3 is CASSEARGGGGTEAFF. The CDR3 nucleotides are TGTGCCAGCAGTGAAGCGCGTGGGGGAGGGGGCACTGAAGCTTTCTTT.

The rearrangement joins TRBV6-6 to TRBJ1-4; D is undetermined. V lost 0 bases and J lost 0, with 11 bases in between. Germline-derived CDR1 and CDR2 are MNHNY and SVGAGI (reference sequence). This CDR3 comprises 17 residues. The CDR3, as DNA: TGTGCCAGCAGTTACTCGATGGGAGATGCAACTAATGAAAAACTGTTTTTT. Its translation: CASSYSMGDATNEKLFF.

Only a few counts were recorded for this clonotype. The chain combines TRBV5-1 with TRBJ2-1, with unresolved D. V was trimmed by 4 bases and J by 2 bases, leaving 10 bases between them. Germline assignment: CDR1 SGHRS and CDR2 YFSETQ. The CDR3 consists of 14 residues. CDR3 DNA sequence: TGCGCCAGCAGCGTGAAGGGCCCCTACAATGAGCAGTTCTTC. Translating it yields CASSVKGPYNEQFF.

The chain uses TRBV19 and TRBJ1-5; no firm D call. The CDR3 has 16 amino acids. Trimming removed 1 base from V and 1 base from J, with 11 bases in between. Germline values: CDR1 LNHDA, CDR2 SQIVND (reference sequence). The CDR3 spells CASSIGGRQSNQPQHF. The DNA of the CDR3 is TGTGCCAGTAGTATAGGTGGCAGGCAGAGCAATCAGCCCCAGCATTTT.

This chain uses TRBV18 with TRBJ2-3; D may be TRBD2 (6 bases). The CDR3 loop spans 15 amino acids. The germline V gene has CDR1 KGHSH and CDR2 LQKENI. V gave up 4 bases and J gave up 1 base, with 12 bases separating them. The CDR3 here is CASSRGEFGTDTQYF. DNA for the CDR3: TGTGCCAGCTCACGCGGGGAATTCGGCACAGATACGCAGTATTTT.

The table lists this clonotype with many counts. The chain has TRBV13 and TRBJ1-2; TRBD1 matches 8 bases. The germline CDR1 and CDR2 sequences are PRHDT and FYEKMQ (reference sequence). The CDR3 sequence is 13 residues long. The V segment lost 4 bases and the J segment 6 bases; nucleotides outside the gene matches: 4. The CDR3 loop is CASSSGQADGYTF. The CDR3 nucleotides are TGTGCCAGCAGCTCGGGACAGGCTGATGGCTACACCTTC.

In its sample, this clonotype was seen many times. The chain joins TRBV3-1 to TRBJ1-1; 7 bases align to TRBD1. CDR3 length: 15 residues. After removal of 1 base from V and 3 bases from J, the junction contained 5 bases not matched to a gene. Germline CDR1 reads LGHDT; CDR2 reads YNNKEL (reference sequence). CDR3: CASSQVGGRDTEAFF. DNA for the CDR3: TGTGCCAGCAGCCAAGTAGGGGGCCGGGACACTGAAGCTTTCTTT.

This clonotype was counted many times. V is TRBV30 and J is TRBJ2-7; possibly TRBD1 for D (6 bases). CDR3 length: 14 amino acids. V lost 0 bases, J lost 1 base, and 10 bases lay in between. CDR1 is GTSNPN and CDR2 is SVGIG in the germline V gene (reference sequence). The chain's CDR3 is CAWSVPGTSYEQYF. The CDR3 nucleotides are TGTGCCTGGAGTGTACCCGGGACATCCTACGAGCAGTACTTC.

This clonotype was detected only a few times. This sequence joins TRBV24-1 and TRBJ2-3; D may be TRBD2 (5 bases). Germline V lookup: CDR1 KGHDR, CDR2 SFDVKD. The V end lost 2 bases, the J end lost 6 bases, and 8 bases lay between the germline ends. The CDR3 has 13 residues. CDR3 DNA: TGTGCCACCAGTGATTCTTGGAGGGATACGCAGTATTTT. Its protein is CATSDSWRDTQYF.

This clonotype has at least ten counts. This sequence joins TRBV12-3 or TRBV12-4 and TRBJ1-1; D is possibly TRBD1 (6 bases). V lost 6 bases to trimming and J lost 5 bases, with 16 bases between them. This CDR3 contains 14 residues. This CDR3 reads CASRPNRAGTEAFF. In DNA form, the CDR3 reads TGTGCCAGCAGACCAAACAGGGCTGGTACTGAAGCTTTCTTT.

The chain links TRBV5-1 to TRBJ2-1; 7 nucleotides line up with TRBD1. Germline CDR1 SGHRS, CDR2 YFSETQ. The V and J ends lost 4 bases and 9 bases, in that order; junction bases with no gene match: 10. The CDR3 consists of 14 residues. The CDR3 region has the DNA TGCGCCAGCAGCGTCGGACAGGCTAGGGGTGAGCAGTTCTTC. Encoded protein: CASSVGQARGEQFF. The full variable domain, in which reference TRBV5-1 and TRBJ2-1 provide the parts outside the CDR3, is KAGVTQTPRYLIKTRGQQVTLSCSPISGHRSVSWYQQTPGQGLQFLFEYFSETQRNKGNFPGRFSGRQFSNSRSEMNVSTLELGDSALYLCASSVGQARGEQFFGPGTRLTVL.

This clonotype has only a few counts. The V and J genes are TRBV5-1 and TRBJ1-1; tentatively, D is TRBD1 (6 bases). In germline, CDR1 is SGHRS, CDR2 YFSETQ. V lost 4 bases and J 0 bases, leaving 16 bases between the germline ends. The CDR3 has 16 amino acids. The CDR3 loop is CASSPRGGHLNTEAFF. The CDR3 nucleotides are TGCGCCAGCAGCCCGAGGGGGGGGCACTTGAACACTGAAGCTTTCTTT.

A remark on this clonotype: A read error is possible here, since a much larger clone lies one base away. This chain connects TRBV2 to TRBJ1-2; 8 positions agree with TRBD1. Germline CDR1 reads SNHLY; CDR2 reads FYNNEI. CDR3 length: 15 amino acids. The CDR3 sequence is CAGSIGQGINYGYTF. In nucleotides, the CDR3 is TGTGCCGGCAGTATAGGACAGGGTATTAACTATGGCTACACCTTC.

This clonotype has only a few counts. This chain connects TRBV11-2 to TRBJ1-4; D is unresolved. The CDR3 extends over 14 amino acids. Trimming took 7 bases from V and 3 from J, leaving 12 bases between them. CDR1 is SGHAT and CDR2 is FQNNGV in the germline V gene. The CDR3 is CASTLGEANEKLFF. CDR3 bases: TGTGCCAGCACCCTCGGGGAAGCTAATGAAAAACTGTTTTTT. Variable domain in full (rest from reference TRBV11-2 and TRBJ1-4): EAGVAQSPRYKIIEKRQSVAFWCNPISGHATLYWYQQILGQGPKLLIQFQNNGVVDDSQLPKDRFSAERLKGVDSTLKIQPAKLEDSAVYLCASTLGEANEKLFFGSGTQLSVL.

This clonotype has at least ten counts. This rearrangement joins TRBV4-2 to TRBJ2-2; 7 nucleotides match TRBD1. From germline, CDR1 is LGHNA and CDR2 YNFKEQ. The ends lost 0 bases at V and 5 bases at J; junction bases unmatched: 6. The length of the CDR3 is 16 residues. CDR3 sequence reads: CASSQDMRGQTGELFF. The CDR3 DNA is TGTGCCAGCAGCCAAGATATGAGGGGGCAAACCGGGGAGCTGTTTTTT.

Many counts were recorded for this clonotype. The rearrangement uses TRBV2 and TRBJ2-5; possibly TRBD2 for D (5 bases). Between the trimmed V and J ends, which lost 8 bases and 2 bases, there was a span of 12 bases. This CDR3 has 13 residues. Germline lookup yields CDR1 SNHLY and CDR2 FYNNEI. CDR3 loop: CASGMDLQETQYF. The CDR3 region has the DNA TGTGCCAGCGGCATGGACTTGCAAGAGACCCAGTACTTC.

The chain links TRBV2 to TRBJ2-3; 9 bases agree with TRBD2. The CDR3 extends over 17 amino acids. V shed 6 bases and J 3 bases; nucleotides not matched to a gene: 13. CDR1 SNHLY and CDR2 FYNNEI come from the germline V gene. The CDR3 DNA is TGTGCCAGCAGCTTAGTCCGTCTGAGCGGGGGGACAGATACGCAGTATTTT. Translation: CASSLVRLSGGTDTQYF.

Ten or more counts support this clonotype. The chain joins TRBV20-1 to TRBJ2-3, with TRBD2 matching 10 bases. The CDR3 sequence is 15 residues long. V was pared by 3 bases and J by 5 bases, with 8 bases of the junction left unmatched. Germline CDR1 DFQATT, CDR2 SNEGSKA (reference sequence). The CDR3 spells CSASAQRGGQDTQYF. Written as DNA, the CDR3 is TGCAGTGCTAGTGCCCAGCGGGGGGGCCAAGATACGCAGTATTTT.

This sequence joins TRBV20-1 and TRBJ2-7; tentatively, D is TRBD2 (5 bases). The CDR3 sequence is 14 residues long. Germline CDR1 DFQATT, CDR2 SNEGSKA (reference sequence). Trimming shortened V by 1 base and J by 4 bases, and 14 bases separated the two germline ends. Written as DNA, the CDR3 is TGCAGTGCTAGAGGGGGATACCGCGGGTACGAGCAGTACTTC. This encodes CSARGGYRGYEQYF.

In its sample, this clonotype was seen many times. V and J are TRBV30 and TRBJ1-2; D unresolved. CDR3 length equals 13 residues. Germline V gene sequence: CDR1 GTSNPN, CDR2 SVGIG (reference sequence). Trimming removed 6 bases from V and 2 bases from J, with 13 bases in between. DNA of the CDR3: TGTGCCTGCGCTGCGGGAGAGAACTATGGCTACACCTTC. Amino acid sequence: CACAAGENYGYTF.

This clonotype was counted between two and nine times. The chain uses TRBV11-2 and TRBJ2-5; 7 nucleotides align to TRBD2. CDR3 length: 14 residues. The ends lost 5 bases at V and 3 bases at J; junction bases unmatched: 6. Germline CDR1 reads SGHAT; CDR2 reads FQNNGV. This chain's CDR3 is CASSQDTSEETQYF. The CDR3 DNA is TGTGCCAGCAGCCAAGACACTAGCGAAGAGACCCAGTACTTC.

At least ten counts were recorded for this clonotype. The gene calls are TRBV20-1 and TRBJ1-2; maybe TRBD1 (5 bases). Trimming stripped 2 bases from V and 8 bases from J, with 9 bases between. Germline V lookup: CDR1 DFQATT, CDR2 SNEGSKA (reference sequence). CDR3 length: 11 amino acids. The chain's CDR3 is CSARPGSGYTF. The CDR3 nucleotides read TGCAGTGCTAGACCAGGGAGCGGCTACACCTTC.

This clonotype was seen only a few times. This chain links TRBV10-2 with TRBJ1-2; no clear D gene. The CDR3 is made up of 13 amino acids. CDR1 is WSHSY, CDR2 SAAADI, per germline. V shed 4 bases and J shed 11 bases, with 17 bases lying between them. The CDR3, as DNA: TGCGCCAGCAGTGTTGAGACCGGGGTAGGATACACCTTC. Its translation is CASSVETGVGYTF.

The V and J genes are TRBV9 and TRBJ2-1, with D tentatively TRBD1 (5 bases). The CDR3 is 15 residues long. V lost 3 bases and J 3 bases, leaving 13 bases between the germline ends. CDR1 and CDR2 (germline): SGDLS, YYNGEE. CDR3 sequence (DNA): TGTGCCAGCAGCGAGGACATCCTGGGCTACAATGAGCAGTTCTTC. Its translation: CASSEDILGYNEQFF.